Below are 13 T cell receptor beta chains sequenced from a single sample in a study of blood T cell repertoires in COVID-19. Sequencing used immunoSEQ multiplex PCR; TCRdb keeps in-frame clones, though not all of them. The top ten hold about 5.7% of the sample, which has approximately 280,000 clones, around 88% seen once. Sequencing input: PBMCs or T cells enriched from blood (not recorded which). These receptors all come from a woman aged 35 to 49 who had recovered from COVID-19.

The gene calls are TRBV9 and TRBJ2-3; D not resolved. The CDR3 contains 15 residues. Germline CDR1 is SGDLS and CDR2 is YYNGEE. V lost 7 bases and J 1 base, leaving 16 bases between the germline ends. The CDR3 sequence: CASSSGPGGTDTQYF. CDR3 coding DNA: TGTGCCAGCTCTTCTGGCCCGGGTGGCACAGATACGCAGTATTTT.

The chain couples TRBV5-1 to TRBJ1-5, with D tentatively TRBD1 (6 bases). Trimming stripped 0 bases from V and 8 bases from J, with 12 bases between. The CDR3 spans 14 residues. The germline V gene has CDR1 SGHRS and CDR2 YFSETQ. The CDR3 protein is CASSLAGGREPQHF. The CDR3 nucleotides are TGCGCCAGCAGCTTGGCCGGGGGGCGAGAGCCCCAGCATTTT. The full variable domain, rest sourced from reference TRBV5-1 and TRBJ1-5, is KAGVTQTPRYLIKTRGQQVTLSCSPISGHRSVSWYQQTPGQGLQFLFEYFSETQRNKGNFPGRFSGRQFSNSRSEMNVSTLELGDSALYLCASSLAGGREPQHFGDGTRLSIL.

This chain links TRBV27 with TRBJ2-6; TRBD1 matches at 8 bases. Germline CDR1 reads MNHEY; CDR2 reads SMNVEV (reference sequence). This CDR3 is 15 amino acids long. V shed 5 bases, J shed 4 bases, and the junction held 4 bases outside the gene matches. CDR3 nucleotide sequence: TGTGCCAGCAGTCTCCAGGGGGCAGGGGCCAACGTCCTGACTTTC. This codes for CASSLQGAGANVLTF.

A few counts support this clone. The DNA for the CDR3 is TGTGCCAGCAGCATCGGGGTTCAGTCTAATGAAAAACTGTTTTTT. It is translated as CASSIGVQSNEKLFF. The chain carries TRBV5-8 and TRBJ1-4; the D is unclear. The CDR3 is made up of 15 amino acids. The germline V gene has CDR1 SGHTS and CDR2 YDEGEE. V was cut by 4 bases and J by 3 bases, with 13 bases left in between.

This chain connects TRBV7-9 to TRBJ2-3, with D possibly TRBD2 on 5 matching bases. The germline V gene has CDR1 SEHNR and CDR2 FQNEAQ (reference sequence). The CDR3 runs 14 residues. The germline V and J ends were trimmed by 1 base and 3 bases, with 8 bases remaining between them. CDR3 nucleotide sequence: TGTGCCAGCAGCTTAGTCGGGGATACAGATACGCAGTATTTT. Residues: CASSLVGDTDTQYF.

CDR3: CASSLSSGDTQYF. The CDR3 bases are TGTGCCAGCAGTTTGTCTTCAGGCGATACGCAGTATTTT. The chain has TRBV28 and TRBJ2-3, with D unclear. This CDR3 contains 13 residues. Trimming cost V 3 bases and J 6 bases, with 10 bases left between them. CDR1 MDHEN and CDR2 SYDVKM come from the germline V gene.

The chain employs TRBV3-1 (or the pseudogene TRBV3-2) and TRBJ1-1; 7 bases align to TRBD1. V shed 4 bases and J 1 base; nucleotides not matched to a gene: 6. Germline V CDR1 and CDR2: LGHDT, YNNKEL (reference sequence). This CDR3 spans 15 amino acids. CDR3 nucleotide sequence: TGTGCCAGCAGCCGTAACAGGGGATCGAACACTGAAGCTTTCTTT. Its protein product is CASSRNRGSNTEAFF.

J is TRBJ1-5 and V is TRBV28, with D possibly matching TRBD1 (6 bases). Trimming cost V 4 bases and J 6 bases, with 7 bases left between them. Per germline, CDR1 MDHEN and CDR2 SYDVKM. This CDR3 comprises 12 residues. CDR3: CASSYRVQPQHF. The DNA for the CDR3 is TGTGCCAGCAGTTACAGGGTTCAGCCCCAGCATTTT. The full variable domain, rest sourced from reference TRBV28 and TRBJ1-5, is DVKVTQSSRYLVKRTGEKVFLECVQDMDHENMFWYRQDPGLGLRLIYFSYDVKMKEKGDIPEGYSVSREKKERFSLILESASTNQTSMYLCASSYRVQPQHFGDGTRLSIL.

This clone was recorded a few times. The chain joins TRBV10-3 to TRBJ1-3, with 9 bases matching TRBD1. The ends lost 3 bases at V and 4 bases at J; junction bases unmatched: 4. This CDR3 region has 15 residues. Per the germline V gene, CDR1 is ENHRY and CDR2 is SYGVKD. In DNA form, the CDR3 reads TGTGCCATCAGTGAAGGGACAGGGACGGGAAACACCATATATTTT. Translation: CAISEGTGTGNTIYF.

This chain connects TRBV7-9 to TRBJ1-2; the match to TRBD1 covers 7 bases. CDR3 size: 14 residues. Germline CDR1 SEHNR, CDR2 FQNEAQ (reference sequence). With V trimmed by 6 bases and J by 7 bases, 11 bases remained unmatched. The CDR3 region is CASRLTGPSVGYTF. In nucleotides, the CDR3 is TGTGCCAGCAGACTGACAGGGCCCTCGGTTGGCTACACCTTC.

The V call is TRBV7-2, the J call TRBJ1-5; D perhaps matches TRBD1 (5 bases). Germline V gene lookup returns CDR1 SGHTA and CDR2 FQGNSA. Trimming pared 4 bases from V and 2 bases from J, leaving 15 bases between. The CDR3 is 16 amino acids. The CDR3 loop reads CASSSYGGVGNQPQHF. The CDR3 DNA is TGTGCCAGCAGCTCTTACGGGGGGGTGGGCAATCAGCCCCAGCATTTT.

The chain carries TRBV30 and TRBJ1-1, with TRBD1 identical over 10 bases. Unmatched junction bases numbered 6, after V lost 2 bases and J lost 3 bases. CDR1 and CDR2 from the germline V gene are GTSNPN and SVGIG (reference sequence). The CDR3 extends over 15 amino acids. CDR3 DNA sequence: TGTGCCTGGAGTACCGGGACAGGGGTCGACACTGAAGCTTTCTTT. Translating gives CAWSTGTGVDTEAFF.

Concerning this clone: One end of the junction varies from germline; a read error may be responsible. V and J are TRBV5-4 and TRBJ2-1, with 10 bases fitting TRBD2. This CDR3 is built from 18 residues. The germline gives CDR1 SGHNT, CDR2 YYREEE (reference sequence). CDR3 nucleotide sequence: TGTGCCAGCAGATTGGGAGGGGCTACTAGCGGGAACCCCAATGAGCAGTTCTTC. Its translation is CASRLGGATSGNPNEQFF.